This T cell receptor (beta chain) was found in a study of Tregs in tolerant kidney transplant recipients. Unstimulated Tregs (CD4+CD25+CD127-) and CD4+CD25- non-Tregs were sorted from PBMCs. After removal of 1 base from V and 4 bases from J, the junction contained 0 bases not matched to a gene. This CDR3 has 13 amino acids. Germline V CDR1 and CDR2: SGHAT, FQNNGV. TCRdb keeps only in-frame clones here, not all; method: immunoSEQ multiplex PCR. The profile shows tens of thousands of clones, around 94% of them singletons. The specimen sequenced was CD8+ T cells from blood. The receptor comes from a human donor in good health. The gene calls are TRBV11-2 and TRBJ2-7; TRBD1 aligns across 8 bases. The CDR3: CASSLGTGYEQYF. The CDR3 nucleotides read TGTGCCAGCAGCTTAGGGACAGGGTACGAGCAGTACTTC.